This T cell receptor beta chain appears in the sequencing data of a study of memory CD4+ T cells and cytomegalovirus serostatus. The CDR3 extends over 19 amino acids. V lost 3 bases and J 4 bases, leaving 26 bases between the germline ends. CDR1 is SGDLS, CDR2 YYNGEE, per germline. The table came from immunoSEQ multiplex PCR; TCRdb's copy has only in-frame clones and leaves some out. The sample includes 45,000 to 55,000 clones, 70% to 80% seen only once; the top ten take under 2%. Single viable CD3+CD4+CD8-CD45RO+ cells were sorted as the memory CD4+ T cells. This chain links TRBV9 with TRBJ1-5; D is ambiguous. The specimen was memory CD4+ T cells from blood. This receptor was taken from an adult in good health and CMV-seronegative. This chain's CDR3 is CASSARPDLRPVPNQPQHF. DNA of the CDR3: TGTGCCAGCAGCGCCCGACCCGATTTAAGACCTGTTCCTAATCAGCCCCAGCATTTT. Filled out from reference TRBV9 and TRBJ1-5, the complete variable domain reads DSGVTQTPKHLITATGQRVTLRCSPRSGDLSVYWYQQSLDQGLQFLIQYYNGEERAKGNILERFSAQQFPDLHSELNLSSLELGDSALYFCASSARPDLRPVPNQPQHFGDGTRLSIL.